In its sample, the clone carrying this T cell receptor (beta chain) was seen many times. Its target is not known. Template material for amplifying TCR beta CDR3 regions consisted of RNA transcripts. TCR CDR3 underwent first-round RT-PCR with the HTBI primer set. In TCRdb, the multiplex PCR reads were re-called with MiXCR into one record per CDR3 protein. Seen here are about 610,000 distinct CDR3 sequences, around 15% observed once, and the top ten hold less than 3.5%. These data are taken from a study of T cells in Graves' hyperthyroidism and ophthalmopathy. In the study overall: Peripheral blood was collected at initial diagnosis, before any treatment. Study-level results: Ophthalmopathy, as predicted by the model, came a median 6.5 months after the prediction.

V was shortened by 0 bases and J by 7 bases, with 13 bases between the two germline ends. CDR3 length equals 15 residues. CDR1 and CDR2 from the germline V gene are LGHDT and YNNKEL (reference sequence). Exclusion of patients followed from uncontrolled infection, other autoimmune disease, pregnancy or lactation. This receptor was taken from a woman aged 40 to 55 with Graves' ophthalmopathy. The sample consisted of blood. V gene TRBV3-1 combines with J gene TRBJ2-1, with D uncertain. The CDR3 DNA reads TGTGCCAGCAGCCAAGATAGGGTGCCCTTGAATGAGCAGTTCTTC. Translating gives CASSQDRVPLNEQFF.